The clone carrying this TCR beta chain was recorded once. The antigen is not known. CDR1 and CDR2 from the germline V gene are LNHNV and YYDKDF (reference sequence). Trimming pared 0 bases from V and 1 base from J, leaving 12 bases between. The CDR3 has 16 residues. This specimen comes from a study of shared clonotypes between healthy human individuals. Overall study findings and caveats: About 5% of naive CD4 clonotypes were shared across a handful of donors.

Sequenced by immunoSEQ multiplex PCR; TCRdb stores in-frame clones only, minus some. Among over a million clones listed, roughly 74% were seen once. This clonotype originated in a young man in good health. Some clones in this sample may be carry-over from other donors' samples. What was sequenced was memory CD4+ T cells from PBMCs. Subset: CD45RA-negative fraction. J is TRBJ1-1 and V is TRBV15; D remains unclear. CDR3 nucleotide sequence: TGTGCCACCAGCAGAGATCCGAGGAGAGGGAACACTGAAGCTTTCTTT. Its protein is CATSRDPRRGNTEAFF.